This passage covers 5 T cell receptor beta chains from one sample sequenced in a study of blood T cell repertoires in COVID-19. Produced via immunoSEQ multiplex PCR; TCRdb's table is partial and in-frame only. The sample yields 150,000 or so clones, 85% to 90% seen once. Sequenced: peripheral blood. The receptor set was obtained from a man of 80 years or more with acute or convalescent COVID-19.

The sample holds many counts of this clone. V usage is TRBV28 and J usage is TRBJ2-1; the D is unclear. V dropped 4 bases and J dropped 12 bases, with 13 bases sitting between them. The CDR3 is made up of 12 amino acids. The germline V gene encodes CDR1 MDHEN and CDR2 SYDVKM. This CDR3 reads CASSYRLDWQFF. As DNA, the CDR3 is TGTGCCAGCAGTTATAGACTTGACTGGCAGTTCTTC.

A single count supports this clone. The V call is TRBV7-9, the J call TRBJ1-6; D is unclear. V shed 6 bases and J shed 10 bases, with 10 bases lying between them. The CDR3 length is 12 residues. The germline gives CDR1 SEHNR, CDR2 FQNEAQ (reference sequence). Here the CDR3 reads CASRVAESPLHF. The DNA for the CDR3 is TGTGCCAGCAGAGTCGCGGAATCACCCCTCCACTTT. Looking up the rest from reference TRBV7-9 and TRBJ1-6 gives the full variable domain: DTGVSQNPRHKITKRGQNVTFRCDPISEHNRLYWYRQTLGQGPEFLTYFQNEAQLEKSRLLSDRFSAERPKGSFSTLEIQRTEQGDSAMYLCASRVAESPLHFGNGTRLTVT.

This clone was seen just once. The chain is built from TRBV9 and TRBJ2-1; D not certain. Trimming pared 0 bases from V and 9 bases from J, leaving 4 bases between. Germline-derived CDR1 and CDR2 are SGDLS and YYNGEE. The CDR3 length is 11 residues. Here the CDR3 DNA reads TGTGCCAGCAGCGTAGATATTGAGCAGTTCTTC. Amino acids: CASSVDIEQFF. The whole variable domain, filled in from reference TRBV9 and TRBJ2-1, reads DSGVTQTPKHLITATGQRVTLRCSPRSGDLSVYWYQQSLDQGLQFLIQYYNGEERAKGNILERFSAQQFPDLHSELNLSSLELGDSALYFCASSVDIEQFFGPGTRLTVL.

This clone was counted between two and nine times. The chain carries TRBV10-3 and TRBJ1-3; D is ambiguous. The CDR3 is made up of 15 amino acids. The V gene lost 0 bases and the J gene lost 0 bases, with 6 bases spanning the gap. Germline CDR1 ENHRY, CDR2 SYGVKD. The CDR3 DNA reads as TGTGCCATCAGTGAGTCCCCAGTCTCTGGAAACACCATATATTTT. This translates into CAISESPVSGNTIYF.

This clone appeared once. The rearrangement uses TRBV6-5 and TRBJ2-7, with 7 bases aligning to TRBD2. CDR3 length: 13 amino acids. The germline CDR1 and CDR2 sequences are MNHEY and SVGAGI. The V segment lost 8 bases and the J segment 0 bases; nucleotides outside the gene matches: 4. CDR3 in amino acids: CASLSGNSYEQYF. The CDR3 nucleotides are TGTGCCAGCTTGAGCGGGAACTCCTACGAGCAGTACTTC.